The 29 T cell receptor beta chains given below trace back to one sample, sequenced in a study of Graves' ophthalmopathy and Graves' hyperthyroidism. Amplification of TCR beta CDR3 regions used RNA transcripts. First-round RT-PCR with HTBI primers preceded a second-round multiplex PCR. TCRdb redid the calling of the multiplex PCR reads with MiXCR, one entry per CDR3 protein. Of about 210,000 distinct CDR3 sequences listed, just under 30% were seen once; the top ten hold approximately 9.6%. The specimen was peripheral blood. These receptors originate from a man between 45 and 60 years old with Graves' ophthalmopathy.

V is TRBV5-1 and J is TRBJ2-5; the D is unclear. Deletions cut 0 bases from V and 5 bases from J, with 11 bases between. The CDR3 has 14 amino acids. Germline V lookup: CDR1 SGHRS, CDR2 YFSETQ. Here the CDR3 DNA reads TGCGCCAGCAGCTTGGGCTCTGGTACGGAGACCCAGTACTTC. Protein product: CASSLGSGTETQYF.

This clonotype was seen many times. The gene calls are TRBV11-2 and TRBJ2-7; a weak D match, TRBD2 (6 bases). Germline CDR1 SGHAT, CDR2 FQNNGV. V lost 5 bases, J lost 3 bases, and 14 bases lay in between. This CDR3 is built from 14 residues. The CDR3 loop reads CASSPAAGNYEQYF. In DNA form, the CDR3 reads TGTGCCAGCAGCCCAGCGGCGGGGAACTACGAGCAGTACTTC.

This clonotype has a count of ten or more. The rearrangement links TRBV7-9 to TRBJ2-5; maybe TRBD2 (6 bases). V was pared by 1 base and J by 4 bases, with 16 bases between. The CDR3 covers 16 residues. Looked up from germline, CDR1 is SEHNR and CDR2 is FQNEAQ (reference sequence). The DNA of the CDR3 is TGTGCCAGCAGCTTAGTGTTTAGCGGCGTAGGAGAGACCCAGTACTTC. It yields the protein CASSLVFSGVGETQYF. The full variable domain, with the rest looked up from reference TRBV7-9 and TRBJ2-5, is DTGVSQNPRHKITKRGQNVTFRCDPISEHNRLYWYRQTLGQGPEFLTYFQNEAQLEKSRLLSDRFSAERPKGSFSTLEIQRTEQGDSAMYLCASSLVFSGVGETQYFGPGTRLLVL.

In its sample, this clonotype was seen once. The chain joins TRBV13 to TRBJ2-7; TRBD2 agrees at 7 bases. Germline-derived CDR1 and CDR2 are PRHDT and FYEKMQ (reference sequence). V gave up 3 bases and J gave up 3 bases; unmatched junction bases: 5. The CDR3 spans 14 residues. CDR3: CASSFSSGIYEQYF. The CDR3 nucleotides are TGTGCCAGCAGCTTCTCGAGCGGGATCTACGAGCAGTACTTC.

The chain carries TRBV4-3 and TRBJ1-1, with 9 bases that match TRBD1. This CDR3 has 16 residues. The V gene end was trimmed by 1 base and the J gene end by 4 bases; junction bases not matched to a gene: 7. Germline CDR1 reads LGHNA; CDR2 reads YSLEER. As DNA, the CDR3 is TGCGCCAGCAGCCAAGGGGGACAGGGACGAAGCACTGAAGCTTTCTTT. Protein sequence: CASSQGGQGRSTEAFF.

This clonotype was observed at least ten times. V usage is TRBV11-2 and J usage is TRBJ2-7; no clear D gene. Trimming left V 5 bases short and J 0 bases short, with 11 bases between. The CDR3 runs 14 residues. Germline assignment: CDR1 SGHAT and CDR2 FQNNGV. CDR3 region: CASSTDPGSYEQYF. The CDR3 nucleotides are TGTGCCAGCAGCACTGACCCCGGCTCCTACGAGCAGTACTTC.

Ten or more counts support this clonotype. The chain links TRBV11-3 to TRBJ2-7, with TRBD1 identical over 9 bases. Germline V gene sequence: CDR1 SGHNT, CDR2 YENEEA. This CDR3 has 16 residues. V lost 2 bases and J lost 3; bases outside the gene matches: 8. The DNA for the CDR3 is TGTGCCAGCAGCTTACCACCGGGACAGGGCTTCTACGAGCAGTACTTC. As protein: CASSLPPGQGFYEQYF. Together with reference TRBV11-3 and TRBJ2-7, the CDR3 gives the full variable domain: EAGVVQSPRYKIIEKKQPVAFWCNPISGHNTLYWYLQNLGQGPELLIRYENEEAVDDSQLPKDRFSAERLKGVDSTLKIQPAELGDSAVYLCASSLPPGQGFYEQYFGPGTRLTVT.

This clonotype has at least ten counts. The V gene is TRBV11-2, the J gene TRBJ2-1; 13 bases align to TRBD2. The CDR3 extends over 18 amino acids. V was clipped by 1 base and J by 2 bases; unmatched bases: 5. CDR1 SGHAT and CDR2 FQNNGV come from the germline V gene. The chain's CDR3 is CASSLVGGTSGTYNEQFF. In DNA form, the CDR3 reads TGTGCCAGCAGCTTAGTCGGCGGGACTAGCGGGACCTACAATGAGCAGTTCTTC.

This clonotype came up many times. The gene calls are TRBV27 and TRBJ2-7; weak D call: TRBD1 (5 bases). This CDR3 spans 15 amino acids. The germline V and J ends were trimmed by 5 bases and 0 bases, with 14 bases remaining between them. CDR1 and CDR2 from the germline V gene are MNHEY and SMNVEV (reference sequence). In DNA, the CDR3 is TGTGCCAGCAGTAGTTCAGGGTCTGGCTCCTACGAGCAGTACTTC. This gives the protein CASSSSGSGSYEQYF.

This clonotype was counted at least ten times. V usage is TRBV11-2 and J usage is TRBJ2-7; 7 bases are a match to TRBD2. The CDR3 has 14 amino acids. Germline values: CDR1 SGHAT, CDR2 FQNNGV. Trimming took 1 base from V and 7 from J; bases not matched to a gene: 7. DNA for the CDR3: TGTGCCAGCAGCTTAGTGGCTAGCGGAATGGAGCAGTACTTC. It yields the protein CASSLVASGMEQYF.

There are many counts of this clonotype. The chain combines TRBV15 with TRBJ2-2; no clear D. Germline V gene data show CDR1 as LNHNV and CDR2 as YYDKDF (reference sequence). V was pared by 0 bases and J by 7 bases, with 15 bases between. The CDR3 is 16 amino acids. In DNA form, the CDR3 reads TGTGCCACCAGCAGAGATCAGCCTGGGGTAGACGGGGAGCTGTTTTTT. Residues: CATSRDQPGVDGELFF.

The chain carries TRBV7-8 and TRBJ2-7; D may be TRBD1 or TRBD2 (5 bases each). The CDR3 consists of 13 residues. The germline CDR1 and CDR2 sequences are SGHVS and FQNEAQ. V lost 4 bases to trimming and J lost 5 bases, with 12 bases between them. CDR3 loop: CASSSPGGDEQYF. CDR3 nucleotides: TGTGCCAGCAGCTCCCCTGGGGGTGACGAGCAGTACTTC.

This clonotype was recorded at least ten times. J is TRBJ2-7 and V is TRBV14, with D perhaps TRBD1 (6 bases). Germline V lookup: CDR1 SGHDN, CDR2 FVKESK. The V end was cut by 5 bases, the J end by 5 bases, with 13 bases between. This CDR3 comprises 13 residues. In DNA form, the CDR3 reads TGTGCCAGCAGCTACAGGGTTATCAACGAGCAGTACTTC. It is translated as CASSYRVINEQYF.

This clonotype showed up many times. The chain is built from TRBV29-1 and TRBJ2-7; possibly TRBD1 for D (6 bases). The CDR3 length is 15 residues. Germline V gives CDR1 SQVTM, CDR2 ANQGSEA. V lost 4 bases to trimming and J lost 0 bases, with 16 bases between them. CDR3 DNA: TGCAGCGTTGGGGATCCCAGGGGCAGCTCCTACGAGCAGTACTTC. This sequence encodes CSVGDPRGSSYEQYF.

This clonotype was seen repeatedly, ten times or more. V gene TRBV11-2 combines with J gene TRBJ2-5; a weak D match, TRBD2 (6 bases). This CDR3 contains 15 residues. The germline V and J ends were trimmed by 5 bases and 2 bases, with 15 bases remaining between them. The V gene's germline CDR1 is SGHAT and CDR2 FQNNGV. The CDR3 is CASSTSGAEQETQYF. CDR3 nucleotides: TGTGCCAGCAGCACTTCGGGAGCGGAGCAAGAGACCCAGTACTTC.

This clonotype was counted many times. The chain's CDR3 is CASSESRANTGELFF. CDR3 bases: TGTGCCAGCAGCGAAAGCCGTGCGAACACCGGGGAGCTGTTTTTT. The chain employs TRBV2 and TRBJ2-2; no reliable D call. The CDR3 totals 15 residues. V gave up 6 bases and J gave up 0 bases, with 11 bases separating them. Germline V gives CDR1 SNHLY, CDR2 FYNNEI.

V usage is TRBV5-1 and J usage is TRBJ2-7, with 9 bases matching TRBD2. J gave up 2 bases and V 0 bases, and 9 bases lay outside the gene matches. The CDR3 length is 17 residues. Germline loops: CDR1 SGHRS, CDR2 YFSETQ. The DNA of the CDR3 is TGCGCCAGCAGCTTGGAGGCTGCGGGGGGGGTTCCCTACGAGCAGTACTTC. Translation: CASSLEAAGGVPYEQYF. Supplemented by reference TRBV5-1 and TRBJ2-7, the full variable domain reads KAGVTQTPRYLIKTRGQQVTLSCSPISGHRSVSWYQQTPGQGLQFLFEYFSETQRNKGNFPGRFSGRQFSNSRSEMNVSTLELGDSALYLCASSLEAAGGVPYEQYFGPGTRLTVT.

The chain couples TRBV7-9 to TRBJ1-1; D is unresolved. V shed 5 bases and J shed 3 bases, with 10 bases lying between them. Germline-derived CDR1 and CDR2 are SEHNR and FQNEAQ (reference sequence). The CDR3 contains 13 residues. The CDR3 here is CASSPPLHTEAFF. The CDR3 bases are TGTGCCAGCAGCCCCCCCCTACACACTGAAGCTTTCTTT.

Ten or more counts support this clonotype. This sequence joins TRBV3-1 and TRBJ2-5; 8 bases line up with TRBD1. CDR1 and CDR2 (germline): LGHDT, YNNKEL (reference sequence). V gave up 0 bases and J gave up 5 bases; unmatched junction bases: 8. The CDR3 runs to 16 residues. CDR3 region: CASSQDGDRRRETQYF. The CDR3 nucleotides read TGTGCCAGCAGCCAAGATGGGGACAGGCGTCGGGAGACCCAGTACTTC.

The sample holds many counts of this clonotype. The chain is built from TRBV28 and TRBJ2-2, with D possibly TRBD1 on 6 matching bases. The CDR3 has 15 residues. Per germline, CDR1 MDHEN and CDR2 SYDVKM. V lost 3 bases and J 6 bases, leaving 14 bases between the germline ends. CDR3 amino acids: CASSFIGGWAGELFF. The CDR3 DNA reads as TGTGCCAGCAGTTTTATTGGGGGCTGGGCCGGGGAGCTGTTTTTT.

The chain has TRBV28 and TRBJ2-7, with D possibly TRBD1 on 5 matching bases. The CDR3 sequence is 15 residues long. V was clipped by 6 bases and J by 5 bases, with 20 bases between them. Per the germline V gene, CDR1 is MDHEN and CDR2 is SYDVKM. This chain's CDR3 is CASSPTVQVLNEQYF. CDR3 sequence (DNA): TGTGCCAGCAGCCCGACGGTACAGGTGTTAAACGAGCAGTACTTC.

In its sample, this clonotype was seen many times. The gene calls are TRBV24-1 and TRBJ2-2; possibly TRBD2 for D (6 bases). This CDR3 has 13 amino acids. The V gene's germline CDR1 is KGHDR and CDR2 SFDVKD. V lost 10 bases to trimming and J lost 0 bases, with 8 bases between them. CDR3 in DNA: TGTGCCACTGGGACTGCGAACACCGGGGAGCTGTTTTTT. As protein: CATGTANTGELFF.

In its sample, this clonotype was seen many times. J is TRBJ1-5 and V is TRBV7-2; tentative D call: TRBD1 (5 bases). V lost 4 bases and J lost 9, with 13 bases in between. Germline V gene sequence: CDR1 SGHTA, CDR2 FQGNSA. The CDR3 has 13 residues. CDR3 coding DNA: TGTGCCAGCAGCTGGGACTTCACCGGGCCCCAGCATTTT. Protein product: CASSWDFTGPQHF.

This clonotype came up many times. One end of the junction varies from germline; a read error may be responsible. The chain has TRBV7-7 and TRBJ2-2, with TRBD2 matching over 7 bases. This CDR3 region has 16 residues. Germline CDR1 SSHAT, CDR2 FNYEAQ (reference sequence). DNA for the CDR3: TGTGCTAGCAGCACCTCTAGCGGCTGGAACACCGGGGAGCTGTTTTTT. This encodes CASSTSSGWNTGELFF.

This clonotype was detected a few times. This chain uses TRBV12-3 or TRBV12-4 with TRBJ2-7; 8 bases line up with TRBD2. The CDR3 is 17 amino acids. With 5 bases clipped from V and 0 bases from J, the junction kept 12 bases outside the gene matches. DNA for the CDR3: TGTGCCAGCAGTGGGGTTAGCGGGACCAAGCTCTCCTACGAGCAGTACTTC. Amino acids: CASSGVSGTKLSYEQYF.

The sample holds many counts of this clonotype. The chain has TRBV5-1 and TRBJ2-2; possible D gene TRBD2, 5 bases. From germline, CDR1 is SGHRS and CDR2 YFSETQ. CDR3 length: 16 amino acids. Trimming pared 0 bases from V and 0 bases from J, leaving 9 bases between. The CDR3 region is CASSLGPTTNTGELFF. Written as DNA, the CDR3 is TGCGCCAGCAGCTTGGGGCCGACTACGAACACCGGGGAGCTGTTTTTT.

This chain joins TRBV12-3 or TRBV12-4 and TRBJ2-5; 13 bases fit TRBD2. V lost 6 bases and J lost 3; bases outside the gene matches: 7. This CDR3 has 16 amino acids. CDR3 sequence reads: CASSTTGTSGKETQYF. In DNA form, the CDR3 reads TGTGCCAGCAGCACAACTGGGACTAGCGGGAAAGAGACCCAGTACTTC.

The chain joins TRBV6-1 to TRBJ2-5; TRBD2 matches 11 bases. Germline CDR1 is MNHNS and CDR2 is SASEGT. The CDR3 extends over 17 amino acids. V gave up 1 base and J gave up 5 bases; unmatched junction bases: 9. DNA for the CDR3: TGTGCCAGCAGTGAAGGGGTGAGACTAGCGGGACGGGAGACCCAGTACTTC. It yields the protein CASSEGVRLAGRETQYF.

In its sample, this clonotype was seen many times. In nucleotides, the CDR3 is TGTGCCACCAGTGATCCTCCGGGACAGGGTGACGATGGCTACACCTTC. Its protein product is CATSDPPGQGDDGYTF. This chain links TRBV24-1 with TRBJ1-2, with 9 nucleotides matching TRBD1. The V gene end was trimmed by 3 bases and the J gene end by 6 bases; junction bases not matched to a gene: 10. Per germline, CDR1 KGHDR and CDR2 SFDVKD. The CDR3 consists of 16 residues.